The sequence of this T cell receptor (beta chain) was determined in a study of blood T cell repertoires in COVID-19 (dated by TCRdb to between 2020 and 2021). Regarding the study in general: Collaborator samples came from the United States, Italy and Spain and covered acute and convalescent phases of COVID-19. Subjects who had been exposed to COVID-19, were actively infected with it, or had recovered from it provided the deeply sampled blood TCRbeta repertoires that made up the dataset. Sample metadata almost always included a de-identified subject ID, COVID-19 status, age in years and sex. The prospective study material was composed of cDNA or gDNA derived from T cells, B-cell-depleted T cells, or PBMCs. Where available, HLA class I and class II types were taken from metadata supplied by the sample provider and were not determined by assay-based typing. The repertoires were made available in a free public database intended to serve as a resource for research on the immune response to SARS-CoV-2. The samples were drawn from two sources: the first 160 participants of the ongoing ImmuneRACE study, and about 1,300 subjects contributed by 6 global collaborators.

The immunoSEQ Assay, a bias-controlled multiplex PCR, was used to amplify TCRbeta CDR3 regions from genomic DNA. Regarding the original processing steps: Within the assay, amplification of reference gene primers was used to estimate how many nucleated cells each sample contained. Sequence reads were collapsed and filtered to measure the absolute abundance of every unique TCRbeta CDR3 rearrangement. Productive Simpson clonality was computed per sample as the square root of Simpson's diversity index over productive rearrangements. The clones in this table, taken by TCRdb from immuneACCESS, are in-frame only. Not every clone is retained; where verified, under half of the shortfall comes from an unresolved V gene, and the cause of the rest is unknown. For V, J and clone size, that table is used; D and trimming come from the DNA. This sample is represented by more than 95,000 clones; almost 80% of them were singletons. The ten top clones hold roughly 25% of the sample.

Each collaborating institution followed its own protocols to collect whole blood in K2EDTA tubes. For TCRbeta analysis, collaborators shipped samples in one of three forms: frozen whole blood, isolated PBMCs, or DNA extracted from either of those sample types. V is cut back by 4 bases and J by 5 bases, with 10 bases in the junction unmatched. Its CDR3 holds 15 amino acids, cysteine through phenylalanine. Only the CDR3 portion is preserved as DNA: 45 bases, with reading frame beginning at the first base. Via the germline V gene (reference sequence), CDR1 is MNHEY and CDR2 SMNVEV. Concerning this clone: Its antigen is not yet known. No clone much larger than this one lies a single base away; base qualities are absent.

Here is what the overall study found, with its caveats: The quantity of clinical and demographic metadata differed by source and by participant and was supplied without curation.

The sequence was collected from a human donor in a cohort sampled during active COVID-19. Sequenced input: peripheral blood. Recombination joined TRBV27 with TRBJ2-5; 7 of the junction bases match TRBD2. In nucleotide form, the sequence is TGTGCCAGCAGTTATTTAAGGGGAGGGCAGGAGACCCAGTACTTC. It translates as CASSYLRGGQETQYF.